These T cell receptor beta chains were read from a single sample in a study of blood T cells in healthy people across ages. Each CDR3 protein is one row after TCRdb ran MiXCR on the 5' RACE reads. The sample lists almost 1 million distinct CDR3 sequences, roughly 51% seen once, with roughly 23% in the top ten. What was sequenced was blood. The receptors were gathered from a woman aged 55-75 years in good health. CDR3s include the opening cysteine and the closing phenylalanine or tryptophan. D genes are given only for firm matches. Some rows have no size entry. The others give once, few or many, or a class for an expanded clone.

CDR3aa: CASSPHPQLNTEAFF; CDR3nt: TGTGCCAGCAGCCCTCATCCCCAATTGAACACTGAAGCTTTCTTT; v_gene: TRBV5-8; abundance: NA; j_gene: TRBJ1-1; d_gene: NA
CDR3aa: CSVNGGSAYEQYF; CDR3nt: TGCAGCGTGAACGGGGGGTCCGCCTACGAGCAGTACTTC; v_gene: TRBV29-1; abundance: few; j_gene: TRBJ2-7; d_gene: TRBD2
CDR3aa: CASSLGPGEVGSPLHF; CDR3nt: TGTGCCAGCAGCTTAGGACCGGGAGAAGTTGGGTCACCCCTCCACTTT; v_gene: TRBV7-6; abundance: NA; j_gene: TRBJ1-6; d_gene: NA
CDR3aa: CASSEVAGLGGDYNEQFF; CDR3nt: TGTGCCAGCAGTGAAGTGGCAGGTTTGGGGGGCGATTACAATGAGCAGTTCTTC; v_gene: TRBV2; abundance: NA; j_gene: TRBJ2-1; d_gene: NA
CDR3aa: CASSQDTGRPYGYTF; CDR3nt: TGTGCCAGCAGCCAAGATACAGGGAGACCCTATGGCTACACCTTC; v_gene: TRBV3-1; abundance: many; j_gene: TRBJ1-2; d_gene: NA
CDR3aa: CASSKPNGNQPQHF; CDR3nt: TGTGCCAGCAGCAAACCCAATGGTAATCAGCCCCAGCATTTT; v_gene: TRBV28; abundance: NA; j_gene: TRBJ1-5; d_gene: NA
CDR3aa: CASSRLAGGPNEQFF; CDR3nt: TGTGCCAGCAGCCGACTAGCGGGAGGGCCTAATGAGCAGTTCTTC; v_gene: TRBV7-9; abundance: NA; j_gene: TRBJ2-1; d_gene: TRBD2
CDR3aa: CASSKAGVSYEQYF; CDR3nt: TGTGCCAGCAGTAAGGCGGGGGTCTCCTACGAGCAGTACTTC; v_gene: TRBV28; abundance: few; j_gene: TRBJ2-7; d_gene: TRBD2
CDR3aa: CASSLLLADHEQYF; CDR3nt: TGTGCCAGCAGCTTACTACTAGCGGATCACGAGCAGTACTTC; v_gene: TRBV11-2; abundance: NA; j_gene: TRBJ2-7; d_gene: TRBD2
CDR3aa: CASSDGYGTRGDIQYF; CDR3nt: TGTGCCAGCAGCGATGGTTACGGGACAAGGGGTGACATTCAGTACTTC; v_gene: TRBV5-6; abundance: few; j_gene: TRBJ2-4; d_gene: NA
CDR3aa: CSVESGTTYEQYF; CDR3nt: TGCAGCGTTGAGTCGGGGACAACCTACGAGCAGTACTTC; v_gene: TRBV29-1; abundance: many; j_gene: TRBJ2-7; d_gene: NA
CDR3aa: CSASYFTWQETQYF; CDR3nt: TGCAGTGCTAGTTATTTTACCTGGCAAGAGACCCAGTACTTC; v_gene: TRBV20-1; abundance: few; j_gene: TRBJ2-5; d_gene: NA
CDR3aa: CSVERGLYNEQFF; CDR3nt: TGCAGCGTTGAAAGGGGACTATACAATGAGCAGTTCTTC; v_gene: TRBV29-1; abundance: many; j_gene: TRBJ2-1; d_gene: TRBD2
CDR3aa: CAISESTVQGLNIQYF; CDR3nt: TGTGCCATCAGTGAGTCGACGGTACAGGGGTTAAACATTCAGTACTTC; v_gene: TRBV10-3; abundance: NA; j_gene: TRBJ2-4; d_gene: TRBD1
CDR3aa: CASSQGAQEETQYF; CDR3nt: TGTGCCAGCAGCCAAGGCGCACAAGAAGAGACCCAGTACTTC; v_gene: TRBV4-2; abundance: NA; j_gene: TRBJ2-5; d_gene: NA
CDR3aa: CSAQRALPRGYTF; CDR3nt: TGCAGTGCCCAGAGGGCGTTACCCCGCGGCTACACCTTC; v_gene: TRBV20-1; abundance: NA; j_gene: TRBJ1-2; d_gene: NA
CDR3aa: CAISRQDTGSSYNEQFF; CDR3nt: TGTGCCATCAGCCGCCAAGACACAGGGAGCTCCTACAATGAGCAGTTCTTC; v_gene: TRBV10-3; abundance: NA; j_gene: TRBJ2-1; d_gene: NA
CDR3aa: CASTRQGGTTDTQYF; CDR3nt: TGTGCCAGCACGAGACAGGGAGGGACAACAGATACGCAGTATTTT; v_gene: TRBV2; abundance: NA; j_gene: TRBJ2-3; d_gene: NA
CDR3aa: CASSSTSGSRTDTQYF; CDR3nt: TGTGCCAGCAGCTCAACTAGCGGGAGCCGCACAGATACGCAGTATTTT; v_gene: TRBV7-6; abundance: NA; j_gene: TRBJ2-3; d_gene: TRBD2
CDR3aa: CASSQEGTGGCEQYF; CDR3nt: TGCGCCAGCAGCCAAGAGGGGACAGGGGGCTGCGAGCAGTACTTC; v_gene: TRBV4-1; abundance: NA; j_gene: TRBJ2-7; d_gene: TRBD1
CDR3aa: CSVTQSYEQYF; CDR3nt: TGCAGCGTAACCCAGTCCTACGAGCAGTACTTC; v_gene: TRBV29-1; abundance: few; j_gene: TRBJ2-7; d_gene: NA
CDR3aa: CASSLHMSGNQPQHF; CDR3nt: TGTGCCAGCAGTTTACACATGAGTGGCAATCAGCCCCAGCATTTT; v_gene: TRBV28; abundance: NA; j_gene: TRBJ1-5; d_gene: NA
CDR3aa: CASLRAGGPTDTQYF; CDR3nt: TGTGCCAGCCTCCGAGCGGGAGGTCCCACAGATACGCAGTATTTT; v_gene: TRBV12-3/TRBV12-4; abundance: NA; j_gene: TRBJ2-3; d_gene: TRBD2
CDR3aa: CASRRGSGAIQYF; CDR3nt: TGTGCCAGCAGGCGCGGGAGTGGGGCCATTCAGTACTTC; v_gene: TRBV3-1; abundance: NA; j_gene: TRBJ2-4; d_gene: TRBD2
CDR3aa: CSARGEVGTGELFF; CDR3nt: TGCAGTGCTAGAGGCGAGGTGGGGACCGGGGAGCTGTTTTTT; v_gene: TRBV20-1; abundance: NA; j_gene: TRBJ2-2; d_gene: NA
CDR3aa: CASSSPRDTSYGYTF; CDR3nt: TGTGCCAGCAGTTCGCCCCGGGACACCAGCTATGGCTACACCTTC; v_gene: TRBV6-5; abundance: few; j_gene: TRBJ1-2; d_gene: NA
CDR3aa: CSAEGDRETYEQYF; CDR3nt: TGCAGTGCCGAGGGGGACAGGGAGACCTACGAGCAGTACTTC; v_gene: TRBV20-1; abundance: few; j_gene: TRBJ2-7; d_gene: TRBD1
CDR3aa: CASSPPNNRDQETQYF; CDR3nt: TGTGCCAGCAGTCCACCCAACAACAGGGACCAAGAGACCCAGTACTTC; v_gene: TRBV12-3/TRBV12-4; abundance: NA; j_gene: TRBJ2-5; d_gene: NA
CDR3aa: CASSVAPSGIRNEQFF; CDR3nt: TGTGCCAGCAGCGTAGCGCCTAGCGGGATCCGAAATGAGCAGTTCTTC; v_gene: TRBV9; abundance: NA; j_gene: TRBJ2-1; d_gene: TRBD2
CDR3aa: CASSRGSDEQYF; CDR3nt: TGCGCCAGCAGTAGGGGTTCAGACGAGCAGTACTTC; v_gene: TRBV10-2; abundance: few; j_gene: TRBJ2-7; d_gene: NA
CDR3aa: CASSNLAGPTDTQYF; CDR3nt: TGCGCCAGCAGTAACTTAGCGGGGCCCACAGATACGCAGTATTTT; v_gene: TRBV10-2; abundance: NA; j_gene: TRBJ2-3; d_gene: TRBD2
CDR3aa: CASSLSKLGELFF; CDR3nt: TGTGCCAGCAGCTTAAGCAAGCTTGGGGAGCTGTTTTTT; v_gene: TRBV7-9; abundance: NA; j_gene: TRBJ2-2; d_gene: NA
CDR3aa: CAADESGTDTQYF; CDR3nt: TGTGCCGCCGACGAAAGCGGCACAGATACGCAGTATTTT; v_gene: TRBV28; abundance: NA; j_gene: TRBJ2-3; d_gene: NA
CDR3aa: CSARSAGRNEKLFF; CDR3nt: TGCAGTGCTAGAAGTGCGGGACGTAATGAAAAACTGTTTTTT; v_gene: TRBV20-1; abundance: few; j_gene: TRBJ1-4; d_gene: NA
CDR3aa: CASSNTGTSGRNEQFF; CDR3nt: TGTGCCAGCAGTAATACCGGGACTAGCGGTAGAAATGAGCAGTTCTTC; v_gene: TRBV28; abundance: NA; j_gene: TRBJ2-1; d_gene: TRBD2
CDR3aa: CASSKTSGHTYNEQFF; CDR3nt: TGTGCCAGCAGTAAGACTAGCGGGCATACCTACAATGAGCAGTTCTTC; v_gene: TRBV7-2; abundance: NA; j_gene: TRBJ2-1; d_gene: TRBD2
CDR3aa: CASSVDGKETQYF; CDR3nt: TGTGCCAGCAGTGTGGATGGGAAGGAGACCCAGTACTTC; v_gene: TRBV27; abundance: NA; j_gene: TRBJ2-5; d_gene: NA
CDR3aa: CASSQRDGDCPYEQYF; CDR3nt: TGTGCCAGCAGCCAAAGGGATGGGGACTGTCCCTACGAGCAGTACTTC; v_gene: TRBV3-1; abundance: NA; j_gene: TRBJ2-7; d_gene: NA
CDR3aa: CASRHREVDYEQYF; CDR3nt: TGTGCCAGCAGGCACAGGGAAGTAGACTACGAGCAGTACTTC; v_gene: TRBV12-3/TRBV12-4; abundance: few; j_gene: TRBJ2-7; d_gene: NA
CDR3aa: CASSQNRYYEQYF; CDR3nt: TGCGCCAGCAGCCAAAACAGATACTACGAGCAGTACTTC; v_gene: TRBV4-1; abundance: NA; j_gene: TRBJ2-7; d_gene: NA
CDR3aa: CSALPGTGDQPQHF; CDR3nt: TGCAGTGCGCTACCCGGGACAGGGGACCAGCCCCAGCATTTT; v_gene: TRBV20-1; abundance: NA; j_gene: TRBJ1-5; d_gene: TRBD1
CDR3aa: CASSEAASGSYEQYF; CDR3nt: TGTGCCAGCAGTGAAGCGGCTAGCGGGAGTTACGAGCAGTACTTC; v_gene: TRBV6-1; abundance: NA; j_gene: TRBJ2-7; d_gene: TRBD2
CDR3aa: CASSRASVGASYNEQYF; CDR3nt: TGCGCCAGCAGCCGGGCGAGCGTGGGAGCCTCCTACAATGAGCAGTACTTC; v_gene: TRBV4-3; abundance: NA; j_gene: TRBJ2-7; d_gene: NA
CDR3aa: CASSQTSWLEQYF; CDR3nt: TGTGCCAGCAGCCAGACTAGCTGGCTCGAGCAGTACTTC; v_gene: TRBV12-3/TRBV12-4; abundance: few; j_gene: TRBJ2-7; d_gene: TRBD2
CDR3aa: CASQRGRAVETQYF; CDR3nt: TGTGCCAGCCAAAGGGGCAGGGCGGTGGAGACCCAGTACTTC; v_gene: TRBV28; abundance: NA; j_gene: TRBJ2-5; d_gene: NA
CDR3aa: CASSLPTRYSPLHF; CDR3nt: TGTGCCAGCAGTCTCCCCACCAGATATTCACCCCTCCACTTT; v_gene: TRBV27; abundance: few; j_gene: TRBJ1-6; d_gene: NA
CDR3aa: CATQGPNSYEQYF; CDR3nt: TGTGCCACCCAAGGGCCCAATTCCTACGAGCAGTACTTC; v_gene: TRBV28; abundance: few; j_gene: TRBJ2-7; d_gene: NA
CDR3aa: CASSLFGGGSYNERFF; CDR3nt: NA; v_gene: TRBV5-1; abundance: once; j_gene: TRBJ2-1; d_gene: NA
CDR3aa: CSVNWRAGEQYF; CDR3nt: TGCAGCGTTAACTGGAGGGCCGGGGAGCAGTACTTC; v_gene: TRBV29-1; abundance: few; j_gene: TRBJ2-7; d_gene: NA